The 22 T cell receptor beta chains below come from one sample, sequenced in a study of shared clonotypes between healthy human individuals. Naivety among CD8 cells was defined by CD45RO negativity and positive CCR7 selection, thereby excluding terminally differentiated effector memory CD45RA+ cells. Some clones are missing from TCRdb's copy, which holds only in-frame ones; the method was immunoSEQ multiplex PCR. In the table there are 1.5 million to 2.5 million clones, 85% to 95% of which are singletons. What was sequenced was naive CD8+ T cells sorted from blood. The receptors were gathered from a man between 18 and 35 years old in good health.

The chain employs TRBV7-9 and TRBJ2-3, with D perhaps assigned TRBD1 or TRBD2 (5 bases each). V was shortened by 7 bases and J by 0 bases, with 26 bases between the two germline ends. Germline values: CDR1 SEHNR, CDR2 FQNEAQ (reference sequence). The CDR3 extends over 19 amino acids. This CDR3 reads CASIGRTRDPSPSTDTQYF. Written as DNA, the CDR3 is TGTGCCAGCATCGGTAGAACCAGGGACCCATCACCTAGCACAGATACGCAGTATTTT.

The chain couples TRBV6-1 to TRBJ2-1; D perhaps matches TRBD2 (6 bases). V was shortened by 3 bases and J by 9 bases, with 12 bases between the two germline ends. Germline CDR1 and CDR2: MNHNS and SASEGT. This CDR3 comprises 13 residues. CDR3 residues: CASSDLGRGEQFF. In DNA, the CDR3 is TGTGCCAGCAGTGATCTCGGGCGGGGTGAGCAGTTCTTC.

With respect to this clone: This CDR3 is also generated by other DNA sequences in the sample. The V and J genes are TRBV7-9 and TRBJ2-1, with 10 positions matching TRBD2. V lost 1 base, J lost 10 bases, and 1 base stayed unmatched. Germline CDR1 and CDR2: SEHNR and FQNEAQ (reference sequence). This CDR3 is 13 amino acids long. The CDR3 sequence is CASSLGTSGEQFF. Here the CDR3 DNA reads TGTGCCAGCAGCTTAGGGACTAGCGGCGAGCAGTTCTTC.

Regarding this clone: Other DNA sequences of this sample code for an identical CDR3. The chain recombines TRBV7-6 with TRBJ2-5; D uncertain. Germline CDR1 and CDR2: SGHVS and FNYEAQ. Deletions cut 1 base from V and 3 bases from J, with 9 bases between. The CDR3 runs 14 residues. Written as DNA, the CDR3 is TGTGCCAGCAGCTTAGGCCTAGTCGAAGAGACCCAGTACTTC. Translating gives CASSLGLVEETQYF.

V usage is TRBV28 and J usage is TRBJ2-7; the match to TRBD1 covers 8 bases. Germline CDR1 reads MDHEN; CDR2 reads SYDVKM. V gave up 5 bases and J gave up 3 bases; unmatched junction bases: 12. The CDR3 spans 16 residues. In DNA form, the CDR3 reads TGTGCCAGCAGTCCTCTACCGGGACAGGAAGGCTACGAGCAGTACTTC. Translating it yields CASSPLPGQEGYEQYF.

The chain couples TRBV21-1 to TRBJ2-7; the D call in the table, TRBD2, was not verified against the DNA. TRBV21-1 is classified as a pseudogene. The CDR3 has 19 amino acids. For the CDR3, the DNA is TGTGCCAGCAGCAAGCCGGGGGGCACGGCTAGCGGGAGTCACTACGAGCAGTACTTC. Its translation is CASSKPGGTASGSHYEQYF.

V and J are TRBV5-4 and TRBJ2-4, with no clear D. The V end was cut by 0 bases, the J end by 6 bases, with 4 bases between. Germline V gene data show CDR1 as SGHNT and CDR2 as YYREEE (reference sequence). The CDR3 is 12 amino acids. For the CDR3, the DNA is TGTGCCAGCAGCTTGGCCCCAAACATTCAGTACTTC. Amino acids: CASSLAPNIQYF.

The gene calls are TRBV7-8 and TRBJ1-6; no clear D gene. Trimming pared 3 bases from V and 9 bases from J, leaving 9 bases between. The CDR3 is 13 amino acids. CDR1 and CDR2 from the germline V gene are SGHVS and FQNEAQ. Written as DNA, the CDR3 is TGTGCCAGCAGCTTGACCCTGAGTTCACCCCTCCACTTT. Protein product: CASSLTLSSPLHF.

This clone was seen a few times. V is TRBV9 and J is TRBJ2-5; no clear D gene. The germline CDR1 and CDR2 sequences are SGDLS and YYNGEE. V lost 0 bases to trimming and J lost 2 bases, with 5 bases between them. This CDR3 has 13 amino acids. The CDR3 region is CASSVDGQETQYF. As DNA, the CDR3 is TGTGCCAGCAGCGTAGACGGGCAAGAGACCCAGTACTTC.

The chain joins TRBV29-1 to TRBJ2-7; D may be TRBD1 (6 bases). Trimming took 7 bases from V and 6 from J, leaving 13 bases between them. Germline-derived CDR1 and CDR2 are SQVTM and ANQGSEA. CDR3 length equals 11 residues. The CDR3 bases are TGCAGCGCAGAACAGGGCACCGAGCAGTACTTC. Its translation is CSAEQGTEQYF.

The chain combines TRBV29-1 with TRBJ2-7; D ambiguous. The V gene lost 2 bases and the J gene lost 6 bases, with 11 bases spanning the gap. Germline V CDR1 and CDR2: SQVTM, ANQGSEA. The CDR3 is 12 amino acids. This chain's CDR3 is CSVESSYAEQYF. CDR3 in DNA: TGCAGCGTTGAAAGCTCGTACGCCGAGCAGTACTTC.

The rearrangement uses TRBV5-6 and TRBJ1-2; 10 nucleotides agree with TRBD1. Germline-derived CDR1 and CDR2 are SGHDT and YYEEEE. V lost 0 bases to trimming and J lost 2 bases; unmatched junction nucleotides: 7. The CDR3 has 17 residues. This CDR3 reads CASSLALGQGGNYGYTF. The CDR3 DNA is TGTGCCAGCAGCTTGGCCCTTGGACAGGGGGGAAACTATGGCTACACCTTC.

The table lists this clone with a few counts. The chain links TRBV11-2 to TRBJ1-1; D is undetermined. Trimming took 5 bases from V and 6 from J, leaving 13 bases between them. From germline, CDR1 is SGHAT and CDR2 FQNNGV. The CDR3 runs to 13 residues. CDR3 coding DNA: TGTGCCAGCAGCCCCGCCTCGGAGCCTGAAGCTTTCTTT. It translates to CASSPASEPEAFF.

The J gene is TRBJ2-1, the V gene TRBV9; a weak D match, TRBD1 (5 bases). CDR3 size: 15 residues. Trimming cost V 3 bases and J 7 bases, with 17 bases left between them. The germline gives CDR1 SGDLS, CDR2 YYNGEE. CDR3 nucleotides: TGTGCCAGCAGCGCCTATGGGGAACAGGATAATGAGCAGTTCTTC. Residues: CASSAYGEQDNEQFF. The variable domain in full, with the rest retrieved from reference TRBV9 and TRBJ2-1, is DSGVTQTPKHLITATGQRVTLRCSPRSGDLSVYWYQQSLDQGLQFLIQYYNGEERAKGNILERFSAQQFPDLHSELNLSSLELGDSALYFCASSAYGEQDNEQFFGPGTRLTVL.

This chain joins TRBV4-3 and TRBJ2-7, with D perhaps matching TRBD1 or TRBD2 (5 bases each). The CDR3 extends over 16 amino acids. Per germline, CDR1 LGHNA and CDR2 YSLEER. Trimming left V 0 bases short and J 3 bases short, with 15 bases between. CDR3 nucleotides: TGCGCCAGCAGCCAAGATAGTCAAGGGGAGTACTACGAGCAGTACTTC. It is translated as CASSQDSQGEYYEQYF.

This chain links TRBV27 with TRBJ1-5, with D perhaps TRBD1 (5 bases). The CDR3 runs to 15 residues. Germline lookup yields CDR1 MNHEY and CDR2 SMNVEV (reference sequence). Trimming cost V 3 bases and J 0 bases, with 9 bases left between them. CDR3 sequence (DNA): TGTGCCAGCAGTTTGACAGAATATAGCAATCAGCCCCAGCATTTT. This encodes CASSLTEYSNQPQHF.

This clone was observed a single time. The rearrangement links TRBV21-1 to TRBJ2-7; the DNA was not compared with TRBD2, the D call given in the table. TRBV21-1 corresponds to a pseudogene. CDR3 length: 16 residues. This chain's CDR3 is CASSKRDSGVSYEQYF. DNA for the CDR3: TGTGCCAGCAGCAAAAGAGATAGCGGGGTCTCCTACGAGCAGTACTTC.

The V call is TRBV30, the J call TRBJ1-4; 10 bases align to TRBD1. CDR3 length: 15 amino acids. Per the germline V gene, CDR1 is GTSNPN and CDR2 is SVGIG (reference sequence). Germline trimming cut 1 base from V and 8 bases from J; bases unmatched to any gene: 7. DNA of the CDR3: TGTGCCTGGAGTGGGGAAGGACAGGGGGGCGAAAAACTGTTTTTT. Translation: CAWSGEGQGGEKLFF.

This sequence joins TRBV27 and TRBJ2-1; TRBD2 might be the D (6 bases). Trimming removed 2 bases at V and 2 bases at J, with 10 bases between. The CDR3 consists of 15 residues. Germline CDR1 is MNHEY and CDR2 is SMNVEV (reference sequence). CDR3 coding DNA: TGTGCCAGCAGTTTAGGGCGGGAACCCTACAATGAGCAGTTCTTC. Translating it yields CASSLGREPYNEQFF.

The chain couples TRBV29-1 to TRBJ2-7; D is uncertain. This CDR3 spans 11 amino acids. With 5 bases removed from V and 5 bases from J, the gap between germline ends came to 10 bases. The V gene's germline CDR1 is SQVTM and CDR2 ANQGSEA. CDR3: CSVRTPNEQYF. CDR3 DNA sequence: TGCAGCGTTAGGACCCCCAACGAGCAGTACTTC.

This chain joins TRBV4-3 and TRBJ1-2, with D maybe TRBD1 (5 bases). The germline V and J ends were trimmed by 0 bases and 4 bases, with 15 bases remaining between them. The CDR3 is 16 residues long. The germline V gene encodes CDR1 LGHNA and CDR2 YSLEER. The chain's CDR3 is CASSQESSGAAYGYTF. The CDR3 DNA sequence: TGCGCCAGCAGCCAAGAATCCAGTGGGGCAGCCTATGGCTACACCTTC.

The table lists this clone with a count of one. This sample also contains other DNA sequences that code for the same CDR3. This CDR3 is CASSPGQGLNTEAFF. The CDR3 DNA reads as TGTGCCAGCAGCCCCGGACAGGGGCTGAACACTGAAGCTTTCTTT. The chain employs TRBV7-9 and TRBJ1-1; TRBD1 matches 9 bases. V gave up 5 bases and J gave up 0 bases; unmatched junction bases: 4. This CDR3 region has 15 residues. The germline CDR1 and CDR2 sequences are SEHNR and FQNEAQ (reference sequence).